This TCR beta chain was found in a study of shared clonotypes between healthy human individuals. The overall study: For every donor, three CD4 naive, three CD4 memory, two CD8 naive and one CD8 memory plates were used. Findings and caveats of the study: Across subsets, estimated richness was generally greater for naive than for memory populations. Donor clonotype sharing was expected to depend on sequencing depth. It was the few donors that limited the genetic and exposure-history diversity represented.

Germline lookup yields CDR1 SGHAT and CDR2 FQNNGV. This CDR3 is 14 amino acids long. Trimming removed 6 bases at V and 8 bases at J, with 19 bases between. The data were produced by immunoSEQ multiplex PCR, yet TCRdb's version contains in-frame clones alone and is incomplete. The table lists roughly 2.5 million clones, around 90% of them singletons, with roughly 0.15% in the top ten. Regarding this clone: The antigen remains unidentified.

The source of this sequence is a man younger than 30 in good health. The source material was naive CD4+ T cells sorted from blood. Subset indicated: CD45RA+ positively selected. J is TRBJ1-2 and V is TRBV11-2; the D gene is possibly TRBD1 (5 bases). CDR3 in amino acids: CASRPNSGLVGYTF. The CDR3 bases are TGTGCCAGCAGACCTAATTCAGGGCTGGTGGGCTACACCTTC.